The entry below describes one TCR beta chain. Its antigen is still unknown. In TCRdb, the RT-PCR reads were re-called with MiXCR into one record per CDR3 protein. The sample lists 500,000 to 550,000 distinct CDR3 sequences, about 7.6% occurring once. These data originate in a study of response to subunit inactivated influenza vaccine. Whole-study results and caveats: The authors proposed limited new T cell recruitment per seasonal influenza vaccination.

The sequencing used PBMCs from blood, collected less than 30 months after vaccination. The source is a man between 50 and 70 years old who received an inactivated influenza vaccine.

CDR3 DNA sequence: TGTGCCACCAGACCGGGGGGAATATCCTACAATGAGCAGTTCTTC. It codes for CATRPGGISYNEQFF. V is TRBV15 and J is TRBJ2-1; 7 positions agree with TRBD2. V lost 6 bases to trimming and J lost 1 base; unmatched junction nucleotides: 6. The V gene's germline CDR1 is LNHNV and CDR2 YYDKDF (reference sequence). The CDR3 covers 15 residues.